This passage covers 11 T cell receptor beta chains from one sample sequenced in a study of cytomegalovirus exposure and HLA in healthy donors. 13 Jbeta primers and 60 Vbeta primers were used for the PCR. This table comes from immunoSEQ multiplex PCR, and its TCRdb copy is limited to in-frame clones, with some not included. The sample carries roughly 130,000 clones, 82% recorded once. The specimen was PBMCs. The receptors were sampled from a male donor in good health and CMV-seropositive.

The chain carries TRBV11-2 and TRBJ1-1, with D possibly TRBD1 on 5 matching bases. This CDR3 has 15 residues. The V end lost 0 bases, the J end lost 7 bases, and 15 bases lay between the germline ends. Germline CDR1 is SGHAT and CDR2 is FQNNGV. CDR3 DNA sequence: TGTGCCAGCAGCTTAGAGTCTGTAGGGGCCGGTGAAGCTTTCTTT. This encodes CASSLESVGAGEAFF.

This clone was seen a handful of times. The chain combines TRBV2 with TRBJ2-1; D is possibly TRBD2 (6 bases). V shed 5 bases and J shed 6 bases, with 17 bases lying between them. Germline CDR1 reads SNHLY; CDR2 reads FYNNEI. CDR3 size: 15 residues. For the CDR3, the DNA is TGTGCCAGCAGTCAGACTAGGGGTAGGCTCAATGAGCAGTTCTTC. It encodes CASSQTRGRLNEQFF.

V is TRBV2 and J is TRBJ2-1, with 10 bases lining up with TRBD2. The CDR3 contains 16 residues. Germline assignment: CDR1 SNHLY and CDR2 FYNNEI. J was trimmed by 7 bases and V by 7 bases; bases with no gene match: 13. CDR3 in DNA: TGTGCCAGCAACCCCTTTTCTAGCGGGAGAAGGAATGAGCAGTTCTTC. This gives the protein CASNPFSSGRRNEQFF.

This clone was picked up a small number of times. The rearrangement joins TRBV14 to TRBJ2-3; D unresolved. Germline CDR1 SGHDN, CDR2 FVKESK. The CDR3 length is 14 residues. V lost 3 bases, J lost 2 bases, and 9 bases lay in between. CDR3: CASSQGFYTDTQYF. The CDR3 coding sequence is TGTGCCAGCAGCCAGGGCTTCTACACAGATACGCAGTATTTT. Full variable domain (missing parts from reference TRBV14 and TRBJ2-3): EAGVTQFPSHSVIEKGQTVTLRCDPISGHDNLYWYRRVMGKEIKFLLHFVKESKQDESGMPNNRFLAERTGGTYSTLKVQPAELEDSGVYFCASSQGFYTDTQYFGPGTRLTVL.

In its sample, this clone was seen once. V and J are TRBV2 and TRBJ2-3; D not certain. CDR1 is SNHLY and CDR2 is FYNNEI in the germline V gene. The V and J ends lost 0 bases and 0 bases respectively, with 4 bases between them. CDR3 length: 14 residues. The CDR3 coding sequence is TGTGCCAGCAGTGAAGCCGGGAGCACAGATACGCAGTATTTT. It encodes CASSEAGSTDTQYF. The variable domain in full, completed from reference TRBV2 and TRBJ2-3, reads EPEVTQTPSHQVTQMGQEVILRCVPISNHLYFYWYRQILGQKVEFLVSFYNNEISEKSEIFDDQFSVERPDGSNFTLKIRSTKLEDSAMYFCASSEAGSTDTQYFGPGTRLTVL.

In DNA, the CDR3 is TGTGCCAGCAGCCAAGGCCGGGACTCCTTGGGCGAGCAGTACTTC. It codes for CASSQGRDSLGEQYF. The chain carries TRBV4-2 and TRBJ2-7, with D possibly TRBD2 on 6 matching bases. The V gene lost 1 base and the J gene lost 6 bases, with 16 bases spanning the gap. Per the germline V gene, CDR1 is LGHNA and CDR2 is YNFKEQ. The CDR3 totals 15 residues.

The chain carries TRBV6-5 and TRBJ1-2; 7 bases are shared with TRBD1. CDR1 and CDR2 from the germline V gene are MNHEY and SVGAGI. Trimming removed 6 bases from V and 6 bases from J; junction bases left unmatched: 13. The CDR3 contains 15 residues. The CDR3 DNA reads TGTGCCAGCAGCCGTGCTTCCAGGGGGGCGAATGGCTACACCTTC. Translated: CASSRASRGANGYTF.

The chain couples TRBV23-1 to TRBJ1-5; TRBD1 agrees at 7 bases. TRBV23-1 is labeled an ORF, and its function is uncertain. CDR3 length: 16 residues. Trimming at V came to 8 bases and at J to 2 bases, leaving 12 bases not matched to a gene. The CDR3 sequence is CASSSEGAICNQPQHF. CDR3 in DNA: TGCGCCAGCTCCTCGGAGGGGGCGATCTGCAATCAGCCCCAGCATTTT.

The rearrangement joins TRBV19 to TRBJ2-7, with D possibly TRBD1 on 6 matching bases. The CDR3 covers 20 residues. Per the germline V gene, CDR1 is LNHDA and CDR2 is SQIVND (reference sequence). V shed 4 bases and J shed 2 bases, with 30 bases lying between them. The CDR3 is CASSTSPPGFRQGSTYEQYF. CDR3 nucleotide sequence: TGTGCCAGTAGTACCTCCCCCCCCGGCTTCAGGCAGGGGTCAACCTACGAGCAGTACTTC.

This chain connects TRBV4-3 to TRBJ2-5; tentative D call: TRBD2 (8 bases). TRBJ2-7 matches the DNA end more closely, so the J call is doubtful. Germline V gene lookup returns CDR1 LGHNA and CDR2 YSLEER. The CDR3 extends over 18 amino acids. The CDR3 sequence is CASSQDFPSGQGVNEQYF. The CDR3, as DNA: TGCGCCAGCAGCCAAGATTTCCCTAGCGGGCAGGGGGTCAACGAGCAGTACTTC.

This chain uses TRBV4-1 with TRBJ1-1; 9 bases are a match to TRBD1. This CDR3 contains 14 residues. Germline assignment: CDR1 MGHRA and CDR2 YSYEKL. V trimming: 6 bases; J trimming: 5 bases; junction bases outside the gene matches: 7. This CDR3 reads CASRTTGGRTEAFF. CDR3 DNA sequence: TGCGCCAGCAGAACTACAGGGGGCCGGACTGAAGCTTTCTTT.